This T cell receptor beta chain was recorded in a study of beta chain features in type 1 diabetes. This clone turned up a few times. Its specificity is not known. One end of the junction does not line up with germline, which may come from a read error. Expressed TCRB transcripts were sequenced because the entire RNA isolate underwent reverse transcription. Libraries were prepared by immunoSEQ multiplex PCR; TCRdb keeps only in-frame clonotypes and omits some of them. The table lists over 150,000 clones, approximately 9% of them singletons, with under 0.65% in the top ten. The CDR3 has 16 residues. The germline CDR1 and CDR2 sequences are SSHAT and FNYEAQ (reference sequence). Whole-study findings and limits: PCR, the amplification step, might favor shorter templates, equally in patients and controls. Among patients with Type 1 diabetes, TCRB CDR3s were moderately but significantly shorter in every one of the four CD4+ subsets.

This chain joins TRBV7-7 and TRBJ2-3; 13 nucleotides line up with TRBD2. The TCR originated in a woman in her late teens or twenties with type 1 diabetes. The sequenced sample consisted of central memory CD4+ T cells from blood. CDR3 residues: CASSPGLAGSKDTQYF. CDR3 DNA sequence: TGTGCTAGCAGCCCGGGACTAGCGGGGTCCAAGGATACGCAGTATTTT. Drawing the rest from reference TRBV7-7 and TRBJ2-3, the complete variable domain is GAGVSQSPRYKVTKRGQDVTLRCDPISSHATLYWYQQALGQGPEFLTYFNYEAQPDKSGLPSDRFSAERPEGSISTLTIQRTEQRDSAMYRCASSPGLAGSKDTQYFGPGTRLTVL.